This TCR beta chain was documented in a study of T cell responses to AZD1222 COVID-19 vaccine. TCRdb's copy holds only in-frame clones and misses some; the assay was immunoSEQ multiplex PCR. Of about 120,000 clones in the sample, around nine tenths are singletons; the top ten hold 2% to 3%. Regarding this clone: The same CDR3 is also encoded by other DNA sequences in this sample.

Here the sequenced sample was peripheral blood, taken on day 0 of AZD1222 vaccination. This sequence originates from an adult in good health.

As DNA, the CDR3 is TGTGCCAGCAGCCTGCTTGGACAGCCCCAGCATTTT. Translation: CASSLLGQPQHF. The chain couples TRBV3-1 (or the pseudogene TRBV3-2) to TRBJ1-5; D is unresolved. This CDR3 region has 12 residues. Germline assignment: CDR1 LGHDT and CDR2 YNNKEL (reference sequence). Trimming removed 4 bases from V and 7 bases from J, with 8 bases in between.